The 2 T cell receptor beta chains below were found in one sample sequenced in a study of blood T cell repertoires in COVID-19. Some clones are missing from TCRdb's copy, which holds only in-frame ones; the method was immunoSEQ multiplex PCR. Altogether around 240,000 clones are present, 80% to 90% being singletons, with the ten largest covering approximately 2%. The sequenced sample consisted of PBMCs or T cells enriched from blood (not recorded which). Every receptor here comes from a woman in her forties or fifties who had recovered from COVID-19.

The chain employs TRBV5-1 and TRBJ1-5; tentative D call: TRBD1 (5 bases). Per germline, CDR1 SGHRS and CDR2 YFSETQ. V was trimmed by 2 bases and J by 6 bases, leaving 12 bases between them. This CDR3 has 14 residues. The CDR3 spells CASSLGDVGQPQHF. The CDR3, as DNA: TGCGCCAGCAGCTTAGGGGATGTGGGTCAGCCCCAGCATTTT.

The V call is TRBV2, the J call TRBJ1-5; TRBD1 is a possible D gene (5 bases). The CDR3 totals 15 residues. Germline assignment: CDR1 SNHLY and CDR2 FYNNEI. The V and J ends lost 7 bases and 0 bases respectively, with 13 bases between them. The CDR3 coding sequence is TGTGCCAGCAACCTTGACAGATATAGCAATCAGCCCCAGCATTTT. This gives the protein CASNLDRYSNQPQHF.